The 27 T cell receptor beta chains below all came from one sample that was sequenced in a study of human T cells and chemical hapten exposure. Via MiXCR, TCRdb re-called the RACE reads, giving one row per CDR3 protein. This table has 85,000 or so distinct CDR3 sequences, roughly 11% appearing once. Time point described: patch test 2, 6 weeks after DPC sensitization. The treatment: therapeutic diphenylcyclopropenone sensitization with weekly scalp DPC. Source: whole blood, taken in connection with sensitization to the hapten diphenylcyclopropenone (DPC). These receptors were collected from a man in his late teens or twenties with alopecia areata. Some clones in this sample may be carry-over from other donors' samples.

This chain links TRBV29-1 with TRBJ2-7; 12 positions agree with TRBD1. V shed 4 bases, J shed 0 bases, and the junction held 1 base outside the gene matches. From germline, CDR1 is SQVTM and CDR2 ANQGSEA. This CDR3 comprises 14 residues. CDR3: CSVGGQGASYEQYV. The DNA of the CDR3 is TGCAGCGTTGGGGGACAGGGGGCCTCCTACGAGCAGTACGTC.

This clonotype was observed a few times. The rearrangement links TRBV4-3 to TRBJ1-4; D is unclear. V gave up 0 bases and J gave up 10 bases, with 12 bases separating them. The germline CDR1 and CDR2 sequences are LGHNA and YSLEER. The CDR3 contains 14 residues. Written as DNA, the CDR3 is TGCGCCAGCAGCCAAGATTGGGAGACATCAAAACTGTTTTTT. This codes for CASSQDWETSKLFF.

This clonotype occurred many times. The rearrangement joins TRBV7-9 to TRBJ1-6, with a weak D call TRBD1 (6 bases). This CDR3 has 14 amino acids. In germline, CDR1 is SEHNR, CDR2 FQNEAQ (reference sequence). Trimming cost V 4 bases and J 11 bases, with 15 bases left between them. The CDR3 sequence is CASSSTTGFPPLHF. Written as DNA, the CDR3 is TGTGCCAGCAGCTCGACTACAGGGTTCCCACCCCTCCACTTT.

The V call is TRBV6-2 or TRBV6-3, the J call TRBJ2-3; 13 bases are shared with TRBD2. From germline, CDR1 is MNHEY and CDR2 SVGEGT. The CDR3 has 18 amino acids. V was pared by 6 bases and J by 0 bases, with 9 bases of the junction left unmatched. The CDR3 DNA follows: TGTGCCAGCAGACCACTAGCGGGGGGGCCCCCAAGCACAGATACGCAGTATTTT. Amino acids: CASRPLAGGPPSTDTQYF.

Only a few counts were recorded for this clonotype. The V call is TRBV11-2, the J call TRBJ1-1; perhaps TRBD1 as D (5 bases). In germline, CDR1 is SGHAT, CDR2 FQNNGV. The CDR3 is 16 residues long. Trimming removed 6 bases at V and 5 bases at J, with 22 bases between. The CDR3 loop is CASRKGGQGRTTEAFF. The CDR3 bases are TGTGCCAGCAGAAAAGGAGGGCAGGGAAGGACAACTGAAGCTTTCTTT.

This clonotype was found many times. This CDR3 is CASSRYEQYF. The CDR3 region has the DNA TGTGCCAGCAGTAGGTACGAGCAGTACTTC. The chain employs TRBV28 and TRBJ2-7; D gene ambiguous. The CDR3 spans 10 residues. In germline, CDR1 is MDHEN, CDR2 SYDVKM. V was pared by 5 bases and J by 4 bases, with 3 bases between. Full variable domain (outside the CDR3, taken from reference TRBV28 and TRBJ2-7): DVKVTQSSRYLVKRTGEKVFLECVQDMDHENMFWYRQDPGLGLRLIYFSYDVKMKEKGDIPEGYSVSREKKERFSLILESASTNQTSMYLCASSRYEQYFGPGTRLTVT.

This clonotype was seen more than once but under ten times. J is TRBJ1-4 and V is TRBV20-1; D gene uncertain. V was trimmed by 6 bases and J by 0 bases, leaving 8 bases between them. The CDR3 has 13 amino acids. Germline V CDR1 and CDR2: DFQATT, SNEGSKA (reference sequence). The chain's CDR3 is CSASETTNEKLFF. For the CDR3, the DNA is TGCAGTGCGAGTGAAACAACTAATGAAAAACTGTTTTTT.

A few counts support this clonotype. The chain joins TRBV27 to TRBJ2-7, with unresolved D. The CDR3 is made up of 15 amino acids. The V gene lost 4 bases and the J gene lost 2 bases, with 15 bases spanning the gap. In germline, CDR1 is MNHEY, CDR2 SMNVEV (reference sequence). The DNA of the CDR3 is TGTGCCAGCAGTTCACTCTTAGGTCCTACCTACGAGCAGTACGTC. Its translation: CASSSLLGPTYEQYV.

This clonotype was recorded at least ten times. This chain uses TRBV19 with TRBJ2-3; 9 nucleotides agree with TRBD2. Germline trimming cut 4 bases from V and 2 bases from J; bases unmatched to any gene: 7. CDR1 is LNHDA and CDR2 is SQIVND in the germline V gene (reference sequence). The CDR3 is 16 residues long. The DNA of the CDR3 is TGTGCCAGTAGTAGACGGACTAGCGAGAACACAGATACGCAGTATTTT. It codes for CASSRRTSENTDTQYF.

The rearrangement uses TRBV7-8 and TRBJ2-3; 8 nucleotides match TRBD1. V lost 3 bases to trimming and J lost 3 bases; unmatched junction nucleotides: 5. Germline CDR1 is SGHVS and CDR2 is FQNEAQ. This CDR3 is built from 15 residues. CDR3: CASSLGQVRTDTQYF. Written as DNA, the CDR3 is TGTGCCAGCAGCTTGGGACAGGTGCGTACAGATACGCAGTATTTT.

The table lists this clonotype with many counts. As DNA, the CDR3 is TGTGCCAGCAGCCTGCGGGGGGGCGGTGGAGATACGCAGTATTTT. Its translation is CASSLRGGGGDTQYF. The rearrangement uses TRBV7-6 and TRBJ2-3, with 9 bases matching TRBD2. Trimming cost V 5 bases and J 5 bases; bases outside gene matches: 8. The CDR3 consists of 15 residues. CDR1 is SGHVS, CDR2 FNYEAQ, per germline. The complete variable domain, with remaining parts taken from reference TRBV7-6 and TRBJ2-3, reads GAGVSQSPRYKVTKRGQDVALRCDPISGHVSLYWYRQALGQGPEFLTYFNYEAQQDKSGLPNDRFSAERPEGSISTLTIQRTEQRDSAMYRCASSLRGGGGDTQYFGPGTRLTVL.

The chain joins TRBV7-3 to TRBJ2-5; maybe TRBD2 (6 bases). The CDR3 extends over 13 amino acids. Trimming took off 4 bases at V and 3 bases at J, with 9 bases between the two ends. Germline CDR1 reads SGHTA; CDR2 reads FQGTGA. CDR3 DNA sequence: TGTGCCAGCAGCTCTCCGGGAGAAGAGACCCAGTACTTC. Residues: CASSSPGEETQYF.

In its sample, this clonotype was seen many times. This sequence joins TRBV3-1 and TRBJ2-3; tentative D call: TRBD1 (6 bases). CDR3 length: 14 residues. V was trimmed by 0 bases and J by 4 bases, leaving 8 bases between them. Germline lookup yields CDR1 LGHDT and CDR2 YNNKEL (reference sequence). The CDR3 nucleotides read TGTGCCAGCAGCCAAGATACAGGGTCAGATACGCAGTATTTT. Amino acid sequence: CASSQDTGSDTQYF.

This clonotype was observed at least ten times. The chain recombines TRBV20-1 with TRBJ1-2; 7 bases map to TRBD1. From germline, CDR1 is DFQATT and CDR2 SNEGSKA (reference sequence). Losses at the gene ends were 5 bases for V and 4 bases for J; bases not matched to a gene: 1. The CDR3 runs 11 residues. CDR3: CSAWDSYGYTF. The CDR3 nucleotides read TGCAGTGCTTGGGACAGCTATGGCTACACCTTC.

This chain joins TRBV27 and TRBJ2-5; 11 bases fit TRBD1. The CDR3 is 15 amino acids. Losses at the gene ends were 8 bases for V and 6 bases for J; bases not matched to a gene: 11. Germline lookup yields CDR1 MNHEY and CDR2 SMNVEV (reference sequence). The CDR3 region has the DNA TGTGCCAGCGCAACCGGGACAGGGGGAAGAAAGACCCAGTACTTC. It specifies CASATGTGGRKTQYF.

This clonotype appeared a few times. The chain recombines TRBV7-6 with TRBJ2-7; D ambiguous. Trimming shortened V by 5 bases and J by 0 bases, and 8 bases separated the two germline ends. Germline loops: CDR1 SGHVS, CDR2 FNYEAQ. The CDR3 is made up of 13 amino acids. CDR3 region: CASSAHSSYEQYF. CDR3 nucleotides: TGTGCCAGCAGCGCCCACAGCTCCTACGAGCAGTACTTC.

The genes are TRBV4-1 and TRBJ1-2, with 9 bases aligning to TRBD1. With V trimmed by 2 bases and J by 2 bases, 3 bases remained unmatched. Germline lookup yields CDR1 MGHRA and CDR2 YSYEKL. The CDR3 loop spans 15 amino acids. The CDR3 DNA is TGCGCCAGCAGCCAACAACAGGGGGCGAACTATGGCTACACCTTC. Encoded protein: CASSQQQGANYGYTF.

In nucleotides, the CDR3 is TGTGCCAGCAGCGTGGGACTAGCGGGCACAGATACGCAGTATTTT. It translates to CASSVGLAGTDTQYF. The chain has TRBV5-4 and TRBJ2-3, with TRBD2 matching over 11 bases. The CDR3 totals 15 residues. V shed 4 bases and J 1 base; nucleotides not matched to a gene: 2. In germline, CDR1 is SGHNT, CDR2 YYREEE (reference sequence).

This clonotype was picked up many times. The chain links TRBV20-1 to TRBJ1-2; D remains ambiguous. This CDR3 contains 13 residues. Trimming took off 4 bases at V and 8 bases at J, with 17 bases between the two ends. Germline lookup yields CDR1 DFQATT and CDR2 SNEGSKA (reference sequence). CDR3 nucleotides: TGCAGTGCTACGCGACGGGGATCGGTAGGCTACACCTTC. Translated, it gives CSATRRGSVGYTF.

This clonotype turned up a few times. The V call is TRBV5-1, the J call TRBJ2-1, with 7 bases lining up with TRBD1. J was trimmed by 0 bases and V by 7 bases; bases with no gene match: 7. CDR3 length: 15 amino acids. CDR1 and CDR2 (germline): SGHRS, YFSETQ. CDR3 loop: CASRQGVSSYNEQFF. CDR3 coding DNA: TGCGCCAGCCGGCAGGGGGTGAGCTCCTACAATGAGCAGTTCTTC.

The genes are TRBV28 and TRBJ1-3; 7 bases agree with TRBD1. The germline gives CDR1 MDHEN, CDR2 SYDVKM. This CDR3 has 16 residues. Unmatched junction bases numbered 12, after V lost 7 bases and J lost 3 bases. The CDR3 region has the DNA TGTGCCAGCACCCTAGGGGGCCCGACCTTTGGAAACACCATATATTTT. Translation gives CASTLGGPTFGNTIYF.

This clonotype was seen a handful of times. The chain has TRBV27 and TRBJ2-1; D is perhaps TRBD2 (5 bases). Trimming took 3 bases from V and 6 from J, leaving 15 bases between them. The CDR3 sequence is 15 residues long. Germline V gene data show CDR1 as MNHEY and CDR2 as SMNVEV (reference sequence). The CDR3 DNA reads TGTGCCAGCAGTTTGGGCAGACCCGAGGGCAATGAGCAGTTCTTC. It encodes CASSLGRPEGNEQFF.

The chain couples TRBV18 to TRBJ1-1; no clear D gene. This CDR3 comprises 13 residues. With 3 bases removed from V and 3 bases from J, the gap between germline ends came to 8 bases. In germline, CDR1 is KGHSH, CDR2 LQKENI. The CDR3 DNA reads TGTGCCAGCTCACCGGGAGAGGACACTGAAGCTTTCTTT. Encoded protein: CASSPGEDTEAFF.

This clonotype appeared many times. The V gene is TRBV20-1, the J gene TRBJ2-3; D not certain. CDR1 and CDR2 from the germline V gene are DFQATT and SNEGSKA (reference sequence). The CDR3 covers 13 residues. The V and J ends lost 2 bases and 6 bases respectively, with 12 bases between them. The CDR3 sequence: CSARWLTSDTQYF. CDR3 DNA sequence: TGCAGTGCTAGATGGCTCACATCCGATACGCAGTATTTT.

The CDR3 DNA reads TGTGCCAGCAGCGAACGAAAGAAGGCAGGGTCTGGAAACACCATATATTTT. This gives the protein CASSERKKAGSGNTIYF. The chain links TRBV7-2 to TRBJ1-3, with D perhaps matching TRBD1 (5 bases). The germline V gene encodes CDR1 SGHTA and CDR2 FQGNSA. Trimming left V 5 bases short and J 1 base short, with 18 bases between. The CDR3 covers 17 residues.

This chain uses TRBV6-5 with TRBJ1-5; D remains unclear. The CDR3 spans 12 residues. Germline-derived CDR1 and CDR2 are MNHEY and SVGAGI. Trimming cost V 5 bases and J 3 bases, with 5 bases left between them. In DNA, the CDR3 is TGTGCCAGCAGTGACTACAATCAGCCCCAGCATTTT. Encoded protein: CASSDYNQPQHF.

This clonotype came up a few times. The V and J genes are TRBV20-1 and TRBJ1-5; TRBD1 matches at 10 bases. The CDR3 length is 14 residues. The J segment lost 6 bases and the V segment lost 1 base, leaving 3 bases of the junction unmatched. Germline V gives CDR1 DFQATT, CDR2 SNEGSKA (reference sequence). CDR3 DNA: TGCAGTGCTAGAGGACAGGGGGCCGGTCAGCCCCAGCATTTT. Translated: CSARGQGAGQPQHF.